Given below is one T cell receptor (beta chain) in context. Its antigen is undetermined. Per the germline V gene, CDR1 is SGHAT and CDR2 is FQNNGV. V was pared by 1 base and J by 5 bases, with 12 bases between. CDR3 size: 14 residues. The sample is drawn from a study of cytomegalovirus exposure and HLA in healthy donors. Study outcomes and limitations: Researchers counted around 160 TCR beta chains as cytomegalovirus-associated. Reported findings show TCR beta sequences accurately forecast HLA-A and HLA-B alleles in most subjects.

PCR employed 60 Vbeta and 13 Jbeta primers. Measured with immunoSEQ multiplex PCR; TCRdb has only the in-frame clones, and not every one. The profile shows about 150,000 clones, 75% to 90% of them singletons. The chain has TRBV11-2 and TRBJ2-7; D perhaps matches TRBD1 (5 bases). The receptor's source is a woman aged 25 to 39 in good health and CMV-seronegative. Sequencing used PBMCs. CDR3 in amino acids: CASSLGQGIHEQYF. Here the CDR3 DNA reads TGTGCCAGCAGCTTAGGGCAGGGTATTCACGAGCAGTACTTC.